This TCR beta chain was captured by sequencing in a study of T-cell reconstitution after alpha-beta-depleted transplantation in children (TCRdb year 2016). Describing the broader study: Using TCR repertoire profiling, the study quantitatively followed how T-cell immune reconstitution unfolded in children after TCRalphabeta/CD19-depleted allogeneic hematopoietic cell transplantation.

This clonotype was found a few times. This receptor's antigen is unknown. No base-level quality is on record; no much larger clone is a single base apart. The treatment or condition label here, explained by the study, means: allogeneic hematopoietic cell transplantation with graft depleted of TCRalphabeta T cells and CD19 B cells. The transplant recipients were children given TCRalphabeta/CD19-depleted allogeneic hematopoietic cell grafts. Points the paper makes about the study in general: Apparently early alphabetaT-cell count recovery about two months after transplant reportedly relied on only several hundred rapidly expanded clones derived from non-depleted graft cells. Over subsequent months, a decline in hyperexpanded clone frequencies was noted, and after one year, T-cell counts and TCRbeta diversity were mostly ascribed to newly produced T cells. In some patients, the high TCRbeta diversity seen at day 60 was put down to recipient T cells and intrathymic progenitors that had survived conditioning.

Preparation of the library involved PCR. TCRdb lists the instrument as Illumina HiSeq 2500. Molecular barcoding was employed in the preparation of TCR libraries, with unique molecular identifiers being used to normalize TCRbeta repertoire quantification. TCRdb's own reprocessing of the public reads used fastp at Q25 and MiXCR and kept productive beta chains. Every distinct CDR3 protein forms one entry, paired with its most common genes and DNA. Here the sample has 130,000 or so distinct CDR3 sequences; about 9.9% occur a single time. Of the sample, about 24% is held by the ten largest clones. Source: PBMCs, mostly from graft donor cells, taken 180 days after TCRalphabeta/CD19-depleted stem cell transplant. This receptor was identified in a girl less than two years old who had a stem cell transplant for combined immunodeficiency, so the T cells may come from the graft donor.

The CDR3 has the sequence CSEWVAAKNIQYF. The nucleotide sequence is given as TGCAGTGAATGGGTGGCCGCCAAAAACATTCAGTACTTC. This chain joins TRBV20-1 to TRBJ2-4, with an unclear D gene assignment. The CDR3 goes from the cysteine to the phenylalanine over 13 residues. The kept DNA is CDR3 alone, 39 bases in frame from the first base. Trimming at the junction amounts to 7 bases on V and 1 base on J, and the germline ends lie 11 bases apart. The germline V gene (reference sequence) gives CDR1 as DFQATT and CDR2 as SNEGSKA.